This T cell receptor (beta chain) emerged from a study of cytotoxic CD8 clonotypes in ibrutinib-treated CLL. Study results and caveats: While tracking circulating CD8+ T-cell counts, baseline clonality exceeded that of age-matched healthy donors. Under treatment, the uncommon public clonotypes either contracted or remained stable.

The TCR beta libraries used approximately 2 micrograms of genomic DNA that came from cryopreserved PBMCs. For this clone: The target antigen is unknown.

Germline assignment: CDR1 SGHRS and CDR2 YFSETQ. This CDR3 is 13 amino acids long. V shed 0 bases and J shed 4 bases, with 7 bases lying between them. Deep sequencing aimed at 1 in 200,000 to 1 in 1 million T cells' resolution. Generated by immunoSEQ multiplex PCR, the TCRdb table keeps only in-frame clones and is missing some. In the table there are about 160,000 clones, approximately 91% of which are singletons. This receptor was obtained from a human donor with chronic lymphocytic leukemia. The chain employs TRBV5-1 and TRBJ1-1; D unclear. Source: PBMCs, taken at disease progression, from a patient treated with ibrutinib. The CDR3 sequence is CASSLVTGTEAFF. The DNA of the CDR3 is TGCGCCAGCAGCTTGGTCACCGGCACTGAAGCTTTCTTT. Based on the CDR3 plus reference TRBV5-1 and TRBJ1-1, the full variable domain is KAGVTQTPRYLIKTRGQQVTLSCSPISGHRSVSWYQQTPGQGLQFLFEYFSETQRNKGNFPGRFSGRQFSNSRSEMNVSTLELGDSALYLCASSLVTGTEAFFGQGTRLTVV.